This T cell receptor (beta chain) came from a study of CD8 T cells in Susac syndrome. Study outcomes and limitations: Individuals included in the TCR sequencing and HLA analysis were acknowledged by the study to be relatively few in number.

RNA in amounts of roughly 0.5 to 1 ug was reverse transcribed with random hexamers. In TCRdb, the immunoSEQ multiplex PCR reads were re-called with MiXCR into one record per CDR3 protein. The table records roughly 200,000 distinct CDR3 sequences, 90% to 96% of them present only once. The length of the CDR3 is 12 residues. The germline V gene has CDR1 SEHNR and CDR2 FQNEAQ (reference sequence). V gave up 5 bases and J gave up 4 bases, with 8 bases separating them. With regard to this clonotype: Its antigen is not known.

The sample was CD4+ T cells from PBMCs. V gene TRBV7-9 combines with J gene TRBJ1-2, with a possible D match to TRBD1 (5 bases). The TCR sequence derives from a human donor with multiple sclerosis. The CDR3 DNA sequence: TGTGCCAGCAGCCAGGACACCTATGGCTACACCTTC. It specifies CASSQDTYGYTF.